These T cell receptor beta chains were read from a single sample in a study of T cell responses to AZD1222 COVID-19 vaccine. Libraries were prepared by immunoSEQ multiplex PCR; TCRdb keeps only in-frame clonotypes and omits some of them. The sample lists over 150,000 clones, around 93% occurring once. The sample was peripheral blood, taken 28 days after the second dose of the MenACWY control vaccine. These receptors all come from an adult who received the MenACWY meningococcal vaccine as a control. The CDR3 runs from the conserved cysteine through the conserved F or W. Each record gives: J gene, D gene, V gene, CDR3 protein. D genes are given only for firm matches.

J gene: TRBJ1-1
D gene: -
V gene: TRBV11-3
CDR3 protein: CASSFRPANVLGSTEAFF

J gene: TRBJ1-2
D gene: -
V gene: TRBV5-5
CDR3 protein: CASSLEGEDTF

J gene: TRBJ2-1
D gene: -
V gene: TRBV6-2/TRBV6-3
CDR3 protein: CASSYWGNEQFF

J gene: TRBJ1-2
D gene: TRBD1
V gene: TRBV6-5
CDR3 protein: CASRTPGQGVYGYTF

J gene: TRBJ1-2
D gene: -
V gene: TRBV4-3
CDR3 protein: CASSQEYRDYGYTF

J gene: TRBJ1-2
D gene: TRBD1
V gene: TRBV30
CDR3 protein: CAWSVRRTGTNYGYTF

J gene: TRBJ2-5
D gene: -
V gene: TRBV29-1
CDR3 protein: CSVVEYQETQYF

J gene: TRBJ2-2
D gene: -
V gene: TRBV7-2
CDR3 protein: CASSLVKVNTGELFF

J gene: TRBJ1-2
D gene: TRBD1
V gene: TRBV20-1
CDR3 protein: CSGDSYGYTF

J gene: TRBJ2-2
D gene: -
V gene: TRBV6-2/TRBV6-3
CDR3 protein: CASSYPRGYTGELFF

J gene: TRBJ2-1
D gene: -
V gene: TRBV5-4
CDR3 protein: CASSLSSGGITYNEQFF

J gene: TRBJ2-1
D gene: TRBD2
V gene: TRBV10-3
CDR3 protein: CAISESSGGLHNEQFF

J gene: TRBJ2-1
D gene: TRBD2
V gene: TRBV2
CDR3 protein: CASRTGTSGLNEQFF

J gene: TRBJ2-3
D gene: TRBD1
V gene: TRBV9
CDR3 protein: CASSRQGTTDTQYF

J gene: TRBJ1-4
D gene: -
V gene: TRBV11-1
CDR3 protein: CASSRTAGKLFF

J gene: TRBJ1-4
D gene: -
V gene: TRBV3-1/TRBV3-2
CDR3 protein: CASSQASGPNEKLFF

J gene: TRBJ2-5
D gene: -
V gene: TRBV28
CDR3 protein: CASHWNRGVGETQYF